This T cell receptor beta chain was recovered during a study of OX40 agonist ivuxolimab in advanced cancers. Study overall: An anti-OX40 (CD134) antibody with agonistic activity, ivuxolimab, was administered to patients. It was permissible to have had prior anti-PD-1, anti-PD-L1 or anti-CTLA-4 therapy, and less than 45% had some. Three patients, one with hepatocellular carcinoma and two with cutaneous melanoma, achieved partial responses.

This CDR3 spans 12 amino acids. Trimming shortened V by 5 bases and J by 4 bases, and 9 bases separated the two germline ends. Germline V gene sequence: CDR1 MDHEN, CDR2 SYDVKM. Sequencing used immunoSEQ multiplex PCR; TCRdb keeps in-frame clones, though not all of them. The data contain roughly 2,700 clones, more than 60% of them singletons. The chain uses TRBV28 and TRBJ2-7; D remains unclear. The sequences come from CD4+ or CD8+ T cells sorted from blood, collected in a trial of the OX40 agonist ivuxolimab. This clonotype originated in an adult with an advanced solid tumor such as melanoma, head and neck, liver or kidney cancer. CDR3 sequence: CASSPLSYEQYF. CDR3 bases: TGTGCCAGCAGTCCCCTCTCATACGAGCAGTACTTC.